The 18 T cell receptor beta chains reported below all come from one sample, sequenced in a study of T cells in Graves' hyperthyroidism and ophthalmopathy. From RNA transcripts, TCR beta CDR3 regions were amplified. The HTBI primer set was used in a first-round RT-PCR of the TCR CDR3. MiXCR was run by TCRdb on the multiplex PCR reads, yielding one entry per CDR3 protein. The sample yields 250,000 to 300,000 distinct CDR3 sequences, roughly a fifth seen once. The sample taken for sequencing was blood. The receptors come from a man aged 50 to 59 with Graves' ophthalmopathy.

This clonotype was counted ten times or more. The chain carries TRBV20-1 and TRBJ2-5; a weak D match, TRBD2 (6 bases). Germline CDR1 and CDR2: DFQATT and SNEGSKA (reference sequence). The length of the CDR3 is 12 residues. V was clipped by 7 bases and J by 2 bases, with 11 bases between them. The DNA for the CDR3 is TGCAGTGTGTTAGCGGAACAAGAGACCCAGTACTTC. Its translation: CSVLAEQETQYF.

This clonotype has at least ten counts. The J gene is TRBJ1-6, the V gene TRBV30, with D tentatively TRBD1 (5 bases). The CDR3 sequence is 15 residues long. V was clipped by 0 bases and J by 9 bases, with 15 bases between them. Germline loops: CDR1 GTSNPN, CDR2 SVGIG (reference sequence). The CDR3 bases are TGTGCCTGGAGTGTACCTGGGACCGGTAGTTCACCCCTCCACTTT. Amino acids: CAWSVPGTGSSPLHF.

This clonotype was seen at least ten times. The rearrangement links TRBV28 to TRBJ2-5; D may be TRBD2 (6 bases). Trimming shortened V by 6 bases and J by 4 bases, and 12 bases separated the two germline ends. The CDR3 runs 13 residues. Germline V lookup: CDR1 MDHEN, CDR2 SYDVKM. CDR3 loop: CASSFGGRETQYF. CDR3 DNA sequence: TGTGCCAGCAGCTTCGGGGGACGAGAGACCCAGTACTTC.

On this clonotype itself: It may be a read error: a sequence one base away is much more abundant. The V call is TRBV7-2, the J call TRBJ2-1; TRBD2 might be the D (5 bases). CDR3 size: 12 residues. Looked up from germline, CDR1 is SGHTA and CDR2 is FQGNSA. CDR3 DNA sequence: TGTGCCAGCAGCTTAGCGGGAAGGGAGCCGTTCTTC. It codes for CASSLAGREPFF. The full variable domain, rest sourced from reference TRBV7-2 and TRBJ2-1, is GAGVSQSPSNKVTEKGKDVELRCDPISGHTALYWYRQSLGQGLEFLIYFQGNSAPDKSGLPSDRFSAERTGGSVSTLTIQRTQQEDSAVYLCASSLAGREPFFGPGTRLTVL.

This clonotype was seen more than once but under ten times. The rearrangement joins TRBV14 to TRBJ2-1; 11 positions match TRBD2. The CDR3 consists of 20 residues. Losses at the gene ends were 0 bases for V and 3 bases for J; bases not matched to a gene: 13. Looked up from germline, CDR1 is SGHDN and CDR2 is FVKESK. DNA for the CDR3: TGTGCCAGCAGCCAAGATAGGATGTCGGCTAGCGGGAGGTACTACAATGAGCAGTTCTTC. Residues: CASSQDRMSASGRYYNEQFF.

The chain employs TRBV4-1 and TRBJ2-1, with 7 bases matching TRBD2. This CDR3 region has 18 residues. After removal of 3 bases from V and 7 bases from J, the junction contained 18 bases not matched to a gene. Germline V lookup: CDR1 MGHRA, CDR2 YSYEKL. The CDR3 spells CASSQVPPRAGVGNEQFF. In nucleotides, the CDR3 is TGCGCCAGCAGCCAGGTACCACCCAGGGCGGGAGTCGGGAATGAGCAGTTCTTC.

This clonotype has at least ten counts. The V gene is TRBV7-2, the J gene TRBJ2-1; 10 bases match TRBD2. From germline, CDR1 is SGHTA and CDR2 FQGNSA. V dropped 5 bases and J dropped 10; count of bases not matched to a gene: 5. The CDR3 runs to 13 residues. The CDR3 coding sequence is TGTGCCAGCAGCCGAGGACTAGCGGCCGAGCAGTTCTTC. Its protein product is CASSRGLAAEQFF.

This clonotype has at least ten counts. The rearrangement joins TRBV7-3 to TRBJ2-3; 8 bases map to TRBD2. The CDR3 spans 14 residues. V lost 3 bases and J lost 4; bases outside the gene matches: 3. Germline CDR1 reads SGHTA; CDR2 reads FQGTGA. The CDR3 DNA sequence: TGTGCCAGCAGCTTGGGCGGGAGGTCAGATACGCAGTATTTT. Amino acids: CASSLGGRSDTQYF.

V usage is TRBV7-6 and J usage is TRBJ2-1; D is uncertain. V was shortened by 5 bases and J by 0 bases, with 11 bases between the two germline ends. CDR3 size: 15 residues. The germline V gene has CDR1 SGHVS and CDR2 FNYEAQ. Here the CDR3 DNA reads TGTGCCAGCAGCCCCAAGATTGGCTCCTACAATGAGCAGTTCTTC. It codes for CASSPKIGSYNEQFF. The full variable domain, its missing parts supplied by reference TRBV7-6 and TRBJ2-1, is GAGVSQSPRYKVTKRGQDVALRCDPISGHVSLYWYRQALGQGPEFLTYFNYEAQQDKSGLPNDRFSAERPEGSISTLTIQRTEQRDSAMYRCASSPKIGSYNEQFFGPGTRLTVL.

This clonotype was recorded at least ten times. J is TRBJ2-7 and V is TRBV3-1; D remains ambiguous. Trimming stripped 0 bases from V and 1 base from J, with 7 bases between. The CDR3 spans 14 residues. Per germline, CDR1 LGHDT and CDR2 YNNKEL (reference sequence). CDR3 amino acids: CASSQDRVSYEQYF. The DNA for the CDR3 is TGTGCCAGCAGCCAAGACCGGGTTTCCTACGAGCAGTACTTC.

This clonotype appeared a few times. V is TRBV19 and J is TRBJ1-2; 11 bases agree with TRBD1. The CDR3 is made up of 16 amino acids. The ends lost 7 bases at V and 5 bases at J; junction bases unmatched: 12. Per the germline V gene, CDR1 is LNHDA and CDR2 is SQIVND (reference sequence). CDR3 DNA: TGTGCCAGTACCCCTGTGAGGACAGGGGGCGGTTATGGCTACACCTTC. Residues: CASTPVRTGGGYGYTF.

This clonotype was seen a handful of times. CDR3 bases: TGTGCCAGCTCAACAGTCCACAATGAGCAGTTCTTC. It codes for CASSTVHNEQFF. The rearrangement links TRBV18 to TRBJ2-1; no firm D call. This CDR3 is 12 amino acids long. Between the trimmed V and J ends, which lost 5 bases and 5 bases, there was a span of 7 bases. In germline, CDR1 is KGHSH, CDR2 LQKENI.

This clonotype has a handful of counts. This chain links TRBV9 with TRBJ1-4; D gene ambiguous. The V gene's germline CDR1 is SGDLS and CDR2 YYNGEE. V was shortened by 2 bases and J by 8 bases, with 13 bases between the two germline ends. The CDR3 sequence is 14 residues long. The CDR3 nucleotides are TGTGCCAGCAGCGTTCCAACCCATAGAGAAAAACTGTTTTTT. Protein product: CASSVPTHREKLFF.

This clonotype was seen repeatedly, ten times or more. CDR3 DNA sequence: TGTGCCAGCAGCTTAGAATGGGGAGGGGGCAACCCAAAAGAGACCCAGTACTTC. Amino acids: CASSLEWGGGNPKETQYF. J is TRBJ2-5 and V is TRBV11-2, with D perhaps assigned TRBD1 or TRBD2 (7 bases each). The CDR3 covers 18 residues. The germline CDR1 and CDR2 sequences are SGHAT and FQNNGV. Trimming removed 0 bases from V and 3 bases from J, with 20 bases in between.

The V call is TRBV20-1, the J call TRBJ1-6; 8 bases align to TRBD1. Germline values: CDR1 DFQATT, CDR2 SNEGSKA (reference sequence). The V segment lost 7 bases and the J segment 7 bases; nucleotides outside the gene matches: 12. The CDR3 contains 15 residues. CDR3 in DNA: TGCAGTGTTCGAGCAGGGGGCGGTTGGAATTCACCCCTCCACTTT. Its translation is CSVRAGGGWNSPLHF.

The CDR3 here is CASSKRAGALNNEQFF. As DNA, the CDR3 is TGTGCCAGCAGTAAGCGGGCGGGAGCCTTGAACAATGAGCAGTTCTTC. V usage is TRBV2 and J usage is TRBJ2-1; TRBD2 agrees at 7 bases. The J segment lost 5 bases and the V segment lost 5 bases, leaving 12 bases of the junction unmatched. Germline V gene sequence: CDR1 SNHLY, CDR2 FYNNEI. The CDR3 is 16 amino acids.

The chain couples TRBV4-1 to TRBJ1-4; D possibly corresponds to TRBD1 (6 bases). Trimming took 2 bases from V and 7 from J, leaving 14 bases between them. CDR1 MGHRA and CDR2 YSYEKL come from the germline V gene. The CDR3 runs to 15 residues. The CDR3 here is CASSQNRVNSEKLFF. The CDR3 bases are TGCGCCAGCAGCCAAAACAGGGTGAATTCTGAAAAACTGTTTTTT.

In DNA form, the CDR3 reads TGTGCCAGCAGTGGGCGGAGCTCTGGGGCCAACGTCCTGACTTTC. Translation gives CASSGRSSGANVLTF. The chain couples TRBV6-1 to TRBJ2-6; no definite D call. Germline CDR1 and CDR2: MNHNS and SASEGT. The CDR3 consists of 15 residues. Trimming removed 4 bases from V and 0 bases from J, with 7 bases in between.